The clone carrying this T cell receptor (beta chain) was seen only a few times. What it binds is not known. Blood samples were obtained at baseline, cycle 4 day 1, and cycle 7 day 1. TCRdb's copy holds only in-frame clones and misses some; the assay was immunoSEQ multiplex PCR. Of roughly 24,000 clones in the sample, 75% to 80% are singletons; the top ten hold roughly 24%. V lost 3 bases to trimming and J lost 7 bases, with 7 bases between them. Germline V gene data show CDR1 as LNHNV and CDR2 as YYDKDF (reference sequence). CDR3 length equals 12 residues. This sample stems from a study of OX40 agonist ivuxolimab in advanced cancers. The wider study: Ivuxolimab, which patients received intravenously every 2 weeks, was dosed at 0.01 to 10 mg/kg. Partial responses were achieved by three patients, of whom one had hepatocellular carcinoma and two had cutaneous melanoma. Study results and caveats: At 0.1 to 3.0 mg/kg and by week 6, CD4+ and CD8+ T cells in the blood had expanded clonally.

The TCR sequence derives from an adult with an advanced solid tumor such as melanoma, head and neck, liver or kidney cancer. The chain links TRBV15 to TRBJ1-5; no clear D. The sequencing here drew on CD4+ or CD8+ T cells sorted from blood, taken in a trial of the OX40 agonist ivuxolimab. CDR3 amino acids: CATSSLNQPQHF. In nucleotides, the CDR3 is TGTGCCACCAGCAGTTTGAACCAGCCCCAGCATTTT.